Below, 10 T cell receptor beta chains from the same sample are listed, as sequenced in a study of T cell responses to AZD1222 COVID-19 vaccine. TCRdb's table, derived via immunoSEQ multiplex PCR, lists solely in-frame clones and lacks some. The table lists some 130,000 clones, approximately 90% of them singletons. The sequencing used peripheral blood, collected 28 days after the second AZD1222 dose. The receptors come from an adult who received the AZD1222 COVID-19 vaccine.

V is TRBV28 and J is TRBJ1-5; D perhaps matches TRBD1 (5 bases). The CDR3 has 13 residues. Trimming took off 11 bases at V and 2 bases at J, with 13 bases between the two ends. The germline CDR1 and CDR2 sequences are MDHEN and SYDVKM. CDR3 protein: CAAGQGGNQPQHF. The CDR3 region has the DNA TGTGCCGCGGGGCAGGGAGGCAATCAGCCCCAGCATTTT.

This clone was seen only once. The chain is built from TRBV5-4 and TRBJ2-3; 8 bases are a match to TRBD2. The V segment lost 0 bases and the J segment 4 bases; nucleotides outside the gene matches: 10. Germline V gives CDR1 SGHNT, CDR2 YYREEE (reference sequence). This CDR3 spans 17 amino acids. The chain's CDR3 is CASSLGVGRASADTQYF. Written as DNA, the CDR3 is TGTGCCAGCAGCTTGGGGGTCGGGAGGGCCAGCGCAGATACGCAGTATTTT.

CDR3 nucleotide sequence: TGTGCCAGCAGTTTCCACAGGGGGGCAAACACTGAAGCTTTCTTT. It codes for CASSFHRGANTEAFF. The chain recombines TRBV28 with TRBJ1-1; 8 nucleotides align to TRBD1. There are 15 residues in the CDR3. Trimming took 3 bases from V and 2 from J; bases not matched to a gene: 5. Germline V lookup: CDR1 MDHEN, CDR2 SYDVKM. Variable domain in full (rest from reference TRBV28 and TRBJ1-1): DVKVTQSSRYLVKRTGEKVFLECVQDMDHENMFWYRQDPGLGLRLIYFSYDVKMKEKGDIPEGYSVSREKKERFSLILESASTNQTSMYLCASSFHRGANTEAFFGQGTRLTVV.

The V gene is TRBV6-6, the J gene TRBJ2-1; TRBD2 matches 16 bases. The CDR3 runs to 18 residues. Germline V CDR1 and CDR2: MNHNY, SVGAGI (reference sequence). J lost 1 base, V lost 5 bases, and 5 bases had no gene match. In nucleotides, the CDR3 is TGTGCCAGCAGTCCCGGGACTAGCGGGAGGGGTTCCTACAATGAGCAGTTCTTC. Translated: CASSPGTSGRGSYNEQFF.

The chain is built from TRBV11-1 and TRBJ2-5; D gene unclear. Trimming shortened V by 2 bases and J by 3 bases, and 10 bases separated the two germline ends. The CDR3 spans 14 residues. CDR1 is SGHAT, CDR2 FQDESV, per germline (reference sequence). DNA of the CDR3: TGTGCCAGCAGCTTACCCCCCAGAGAAGAGACCCAGTACTTC. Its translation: CASSLPPREETQYF.

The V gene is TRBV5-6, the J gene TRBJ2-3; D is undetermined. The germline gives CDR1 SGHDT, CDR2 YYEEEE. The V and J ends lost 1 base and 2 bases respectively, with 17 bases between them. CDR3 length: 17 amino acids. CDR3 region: CASSLIWVSLITDTQYF. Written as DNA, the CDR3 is TGTGCCAGCAGCTTGATTTGGGTGAGCCTCATCACAGATACGCAGTATTTT.

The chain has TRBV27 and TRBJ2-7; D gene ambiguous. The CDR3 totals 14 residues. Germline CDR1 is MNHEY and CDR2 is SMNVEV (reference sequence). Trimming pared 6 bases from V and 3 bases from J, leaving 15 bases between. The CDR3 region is CASSPYAALYEQYF. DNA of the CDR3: TGTGCCAGCAGCCCATATGCGGCCCTCTACGAGCAGTACTTC.

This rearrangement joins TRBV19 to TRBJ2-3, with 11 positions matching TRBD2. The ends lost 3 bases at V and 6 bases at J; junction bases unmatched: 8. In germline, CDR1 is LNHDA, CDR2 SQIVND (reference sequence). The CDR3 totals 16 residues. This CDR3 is CASSIVAGGPADTQYF. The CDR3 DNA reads TGTGCCAGTAGTATTGTAGCGGGAGGGCCCGCCGATACGCAGTATTTT.

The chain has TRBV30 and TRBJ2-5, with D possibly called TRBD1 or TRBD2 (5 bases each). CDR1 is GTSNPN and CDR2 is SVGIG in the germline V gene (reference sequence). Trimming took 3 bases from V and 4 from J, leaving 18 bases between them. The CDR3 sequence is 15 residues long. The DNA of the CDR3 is TGTGCCTGGAGCAGGTATCGAGGGGTTGGAGAGACCCAGTACTTC. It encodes CAWSRYRGVGETQYF.

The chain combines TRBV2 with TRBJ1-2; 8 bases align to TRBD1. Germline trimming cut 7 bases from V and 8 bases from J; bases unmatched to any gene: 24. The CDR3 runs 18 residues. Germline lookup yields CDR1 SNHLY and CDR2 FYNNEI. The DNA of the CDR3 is TGTGCCAGCAAGTTAGGTGCAGGGGGCGAAGAGGGCGGGCGAGGCTACACCTTC. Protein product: CASKLGAGGEEGGRGYTF.